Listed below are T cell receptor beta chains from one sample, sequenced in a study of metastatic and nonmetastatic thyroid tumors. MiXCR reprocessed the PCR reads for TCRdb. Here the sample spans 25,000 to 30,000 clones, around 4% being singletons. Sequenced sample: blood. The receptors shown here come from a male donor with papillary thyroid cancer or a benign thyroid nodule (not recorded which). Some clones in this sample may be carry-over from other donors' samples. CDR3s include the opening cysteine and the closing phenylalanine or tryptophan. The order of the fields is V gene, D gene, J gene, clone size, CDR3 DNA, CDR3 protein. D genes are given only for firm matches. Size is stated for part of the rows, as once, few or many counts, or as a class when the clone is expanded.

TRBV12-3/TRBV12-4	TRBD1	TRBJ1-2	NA	TGTGCCAGCAGTTTGGGGACAGCCCATGGCTACACCTTC	CASSLGTAHGYTF
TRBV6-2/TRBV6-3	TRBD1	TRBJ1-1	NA	TGTGCCAGCAGTTACGGAGGGGGCAACACTGAAGCTTTCTTT	CASSYGGGNTEAFF
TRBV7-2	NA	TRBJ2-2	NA	TGTGCCAGCAGCCGTAAAAGGGTCTTCGCGAACACCGGGGAGCTGTTTTTT	CASSRKRVFANTGELFF
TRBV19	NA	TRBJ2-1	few	TGTGCCAGTAGTTTACTACCTTCCTACAATGAGCAGTTCTTC	CASSLLPSYNEQFF
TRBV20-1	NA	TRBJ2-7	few	TGCAGTGCTTCAATGGCAGGGATCCTTCGGGAGCAGTACTTC	CSASMAGILREQYF
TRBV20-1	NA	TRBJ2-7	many	TGCAGTGCTAGTTCTCCTAGCTCCTACGAGCAGTACTTC	CSASSPSSYEQYF
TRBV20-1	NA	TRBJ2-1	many	TGCAGTGCTAGACCTATCTCCCGGGGGGAGCAGTTCTTC	CSARPISRGEQFF
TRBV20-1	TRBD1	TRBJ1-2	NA	TGCAGTGCTAGAAACAGGGGGAACTATGGCTACACCTTC	CSARNRGNYGYTF
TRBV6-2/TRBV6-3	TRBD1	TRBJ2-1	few	TGTGCCAGCGTCGAACAGGGGGCTCGGAACGAGCAGTTCTTC	CASVEQGARNEQFF
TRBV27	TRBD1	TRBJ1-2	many	TGTGCCAGCGGGGGTAACGACAGGGGGTTTTATGGCTACACCTTC	CASGGNDRGFYGYTF
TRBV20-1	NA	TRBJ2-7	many	TGCAGTGCTAGTCGCCCCCTCCTGTCTGACGAGCAGTACTTC	CSASRPLLSDEQYF
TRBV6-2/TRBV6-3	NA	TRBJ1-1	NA	TGTGCCAGCAGTCCGGCCGAGAACACTGAAGCTTTCTTT	CASSPAENTEAFF
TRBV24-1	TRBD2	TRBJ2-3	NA	TGTGCCACCAGTGATCTCGAGCGGGAGTTAGATACGCAGTATTTT	CATSDLERELDTQYF
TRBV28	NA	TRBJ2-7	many	TGTGCCAGCAGTTCTCTTTTGGGTAGCGCCTACGAGCAGTACTTC	CASSSLLGSAYEQYF
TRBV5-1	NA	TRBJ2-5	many	TGCGCCAGCAGCTTGGGATCAGGCAAAGGGACCCAGTACTTC	CASSLGSGKGTQYF
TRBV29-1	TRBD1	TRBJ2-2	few	TGCAGCGTAGGCGGGACAGGGAATATCGGGGAGCTGTTTTTT	CSVGGTGNIGELFF
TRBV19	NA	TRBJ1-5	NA	TGTGCCAGTAAAGGCTTGGACGGAATTAACAATCAGCCACAGCATTTT	CASKGLDGINNQPQHF
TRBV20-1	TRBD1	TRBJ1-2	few	TGCAGTGCTGACCCTGGGGACAGGGGGTTTGGCTACACCTTC	CSADPGDRGFGYTF
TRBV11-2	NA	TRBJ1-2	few	TGTGCCAGCAGCTTATATTCTTCGGGCTACACCTTC	CASSLYSSGYTF
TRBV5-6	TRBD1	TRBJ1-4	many	TGTGCCAGCAGCCAAGTCGGGACAGGAGGTCGCGAAAAACTGTTTTTT	CASSQVGTGGREKLFF
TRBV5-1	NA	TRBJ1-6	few	TGCGCCAGCAGCTTGGGGCCACAGGGAGGAAATTCACCCCTCCACTTT	CASSLGPQGGNSPLHF
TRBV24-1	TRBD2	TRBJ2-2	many	TGTGCCACCAGTGACCAACTAGCGGGCTACAACACCGGGGAGCTGTTTTTT	CATSDQLAGYNTGELFF
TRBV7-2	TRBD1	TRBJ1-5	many	TGTGCCAGCAGCCCCGGGACAGGGGCTAATCAGCCCCAGCATTTT	CASSPGTGANQPQHF
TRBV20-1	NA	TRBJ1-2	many	TGCAGTGCTAGGGGCGTAGTCGGCTACACCTTC	CSARGVVGYTF
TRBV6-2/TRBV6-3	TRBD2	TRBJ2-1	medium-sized	TGTGCCAGCAGTCCCCGACTAGCGGGAGGGGATGAGCAGTTCTTC	CASSPRLAGGDEQFF
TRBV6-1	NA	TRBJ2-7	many	TGTGCCAGCAGTGAAGAGGCTAGCGTCGGCGAGCAGTACTTC	CASSEEASVGEQYF
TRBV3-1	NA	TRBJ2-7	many	TGTGCCAGCAGCCATCGGGCAAAGGGGCGCGAGCAGTACTTC	CASSHRAKGREQYF
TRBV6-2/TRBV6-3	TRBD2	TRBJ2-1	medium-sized	TGTGCCAGCAGTTACGGCGGGGAGGGCCACAATGAGCAGTTCTTC	CASSYGGEGHNEQFF